This is a list of T cell receptor beta chains from one sample in a study of cytomegalovirus exposure and HLA in healthy donors. Sequencing was performed with immunoSEQ multiplex PCR; in TCRdb, only in-frame clones are kept and a portion is missing. The sample holds some 100,000 clones, 70% to 80% seen once. Sequencing used PBMCs. These receptors were taken from a female donor in good health and CMV-seropositive. Each CDR3 is given with its conserved first and last residue.

cdr3_length j_call v_call cdr3_aa
13 TRBJ2-3 TRBV6-5 CASSGGSTYTQYF
16 TRBJ2-6 TRBV15 CATSRDRGSGANVLTF
16 TRBJ2-3 TRBV7-8 CASSLLRGLGGDTQYF
16 TRBJ2-3 TRBV9 CASSVAEGGNTDTQYF
13 TRBJ2-1 TRBV19 CASRPPSGNEQFF
13 TRBJ2-1 TRBV30 CAWNRGSYNEQFF
12 TRBJ1-1 TRBV15 CATSRVFTEAFF
15 TRBJ1-1 TRBV28 CASREGGSMNTEAFF
17 TRBJ2-7 TRBV5-1 CASSLAGAGTPSYEQYF
11 TRBJ2-1 TRBV10-3 CAISQDNEQFF
17 TRBJ2-1 TRBV19 CASSIVGLARSYNEQFF
18 TRBJ2-6 TRBV7-2 CASSSVGTGSSGANVLTF
14 TRBJ2-1 TRBV5-8 CASSFRTRGTEQFF
16 TRBJ2-1 TRBV19 CASRATSGIPYNEQFF
17 TRBJ2-6 TRBV30 CAWSEGQWGAGANGLTF
12 TRBJ1-6 TRBV19 CASTNGNSPLHF
16 TRBJ1-2 TRBV7-9 CSSSRTLTGGEGGYTF
16 TRBJ2-7 TRBV7-2 CASSPSSGGGSYEQYF
15 TRBJ2-5 TRBV7-9 CASSPGASGQETQYF
13 TRBJ2-5 TRBV29-1 CSVPYGGPETQYF
13 TRBJ2-3 TRBV2 CASSESIADTQYF
13 TRBJ2-3 TRBV30 CAWQPDRADTQYF
11 TRBJ1-2 TRBV30 CAWSHHRGYTF
16 TRBJ2-5 TRBV2 CASNARDGTTTETQYF
16 TRBJ2-2 TRBV4-3 CASSLGVGGLTGELFF
14 . TRBV27 CASRVGGGIYEQYF
15 TRBJ1-1 TRBV9 CASGGWGDMNTEAFF
16 TRBJ2-2 TRBV18 CASSPEQVLNTGELFF
16 TRBJ1-1 TRBV2 CASRDGQGGTNTEAFF
14 TRBJ2-7 TRBV9 CASRPGTGPYEQYF
12 TRBJ1-1 TRBV7-2 CASSTLGQEAFF
15 TRBJ1-2 TRBV6-6 CASSQPTGTHYGYTF
13 TRBJ1-1 TRBV27 CASRKGLRTEAFF
16 TRBJ1-4 TRBV7-9 CSSSSDRTGTTEKLFF
14 TRBJ1-5 TRBV6-6 CASSYQGGNQPQHF
14 TRBJ2-5 TRBV27 CASSLSGGQETQYF
15 TRBJ1-2 TRBV29-1 CSVEDQGQGLGGYTF
15 TRBJ1-4 TRBV15 CATSRDGQGNEKLFF
14 TRBJ1-1 TRBV14 CASSLNRGVTEAFF
14 TRBJ1-1 TRBV6-1 CASSGTGLSTEAFF
12 TRBJ1-1 TRBV25-1 CASTSHQGEAFF
13 TRBJ2-6 TRBV2 CASSHSGANGLTF
12 TRBJ1-1 TRBV29-1 CSVTTGVTEAFF
15 TRBJ1-3 TRBV6-1 CASPRLNVGIVTIYF
14 TRBJ2-7 TRBV4-1 CASSQAGGTYEQYF
14 TRBJ1-2 TRBV27 CASSLRGGGYGYTF
14 TRBJ2-7 TRBV9 CASSVGGSSYEQYF
13 TRBJ2-5 TRBV11-2 CASSSRPGETQYF